This passage covers 21 T cell receptor beta chains from one sample sequenced in a study of cytomegalovirus exposure and HLA in healthy donors. The PCR had 60 Vbeta and 13 Jbeta primers. Some clones are missing from TCRdb's copy, which holds only in-frame ones; the method was immunoSEQ multiplex PCR. The table records approximately 290,000 clones, over 70% of them present only once. Source material: PBMCs. These receptors came from a girl aged 2 to 9 in good health and CMV-seronegative.

The DNA for the CDR3 is TGTGCCAGCAGCTCAACAGGGAAATCCGGGGAGCTGTTTTTT. This encodes CASSSTGKSGELFF. V and J are TRBV7-6 and TRBJ2-2, with D tentatively TRBD1 (6 bases). Germline CDR1 and CDR2: SGHVS and FNYEAQ. The CDR3 is made up of 14 amino acids. The V gene lost 4 bases and the J gene lost 6 bases, with 12 bases spanning the gap.

J is TRBJ2-2 and V is TRBV9; TRBD1 might be the D (5 bases). The CDR3 runs to 17 residues. Germline V gene sequence: CDR1 SGDLS, CDR2 YYNGEE. The germline V and J ends were trimmed by 4 bases and 4 bases, with 20 bases remaining between them. The CDR3 reads CASSPRRTLLATGELFF. The CDR3 nucleotides are TGTGCCAGCAGCCCCAGAAGGACATTATTGGCCACCGGGGAGCTGTTTTTT.

This clone was found a few times. CDR3 DNA: TGTGCCAGCAGCTTAGATTTGGGGACAGGGGCTGAAAAACTGTTTTTT. Protein sequence: CASSLDLGTGAEKLFF. The rearrangement uses TRBV11-2 and TRBJ1-4; TRBD1 agrees at 10 bases. The CDR3 contains 16 residues. The V and J ends lost 0 bases and 7 bases, in that order; junction bases with no gene match: 5. The germline gives CDR1 SGHAT, CDR2 FQNNGV.

The chain uses TRBV30 and TRBJ1-3, with D possibly TRBD1 on 5 matching bases. There are 16 residues in the CDR3. V was clipped by 2 bases and J by 0 bases, with 14 bases between them. Per germline, CDR1 GTSNPN and CDR2 SVGIG (reference sequence). CDR3 sequence reads: CAWSRGRGSSGNTIYF. The CDR3 region has the DNA TGTGCCTGGAGTAGAGGCCGGGGGAGCTCTGGAAACACCATATATTTT.

This rearrangement joins TRBV18 to TRBJ2-7; 11 bases align to TRBD1. This CDR3 has 14 amino acids. Per the germline V gene, CDR1 is KGHSH and CDR2 is LQKENI. Losses at the gene ends were 3 bases for V and 5 bases for J; bases not matched to a gene: 3. The CDR3 bases are TGTGCCAGCTCACCGGGACAGGGGGATCACGAGCAGTACTTC. Translated, it gives CASSPGQGDHEQYF.

This clone was seen just once. DNA of the CDR3: TGTGCCAGCAGCTTGATAGGGGGCAGTTCACCCCTCCACTTT. Amino acid sequence: CASSLIGGSSPLHF. The V gene is TRBV5-6, the J gene TRBJ1-6; 7 bases are a match to TRBD1. The V and J ends lost 1 base and 9 bases, in that order; junction bases with no gene match: 4. The germline gives CDR1 SGHDT, CDR2 YYEEEE. This CDR3 spans 14 amino acids.

The gene calls are TRBV29-1 and TRBJ2-5; D remains unclear. V lost 6 bases and J lost 2, with 7 bases in between. The CDR3 runs 11 residues. Germline V gives CDR1 SQVTM, CDR2 ANQGSEA. The CDR3 coding sequence is TGCAGCGTACAGCATCAAGAGACCCAGTACTTC. This codes for CSVQHQETQYF. The whole variable domain, remainder taken from reference TRBV29-1 and TRBJ2-5, is SAVISQKPSRDICQRGTSLTIQCQVDSQVTMMFWYRQQPGQSLTLIATANQGSEATYESGFVIDKFPISRPNLTFSTLTVSNMSPEDSSIYLCSVQHQETQYFGPGTRLLVL.

The CDR3 coding sequence is TGTGCCAGCAGTTTCGGGAGGTTGAAGGGCTACACCTTC. As protein: CASSFGRLKGYTF. The chain carries TRBV27 and TRBJ1-2, with D uncertain. Trimming shortened V by 3 bases and J by 8 bases, and 13 bases separated the two germline ends. The CDR3 sequence is 13 residues long. From germline, CDR1 is MNHEY and CDR2 SMNVEV (reference sequence).

The rearrangement joins TRBV6-1 to TRBJ1-2, with D possibly being TRBD1 (6 bases). Germline V gene data show CDR1 as MNHNS and CDR2 as SASEGT. Trimming removed 6 bases from V and 8 bases from J, with 16 bases in between. The CDR3 is 13 residues long. The CDR3 spells CASSHDSTGGYTF. CDR3 DNA sequence: TGTGCCAGCAGCCACGACAGCACAGGGGGCTACACCTTC.

The genes are TRBV2 and TRBJ2-7; 10 positions match TRBD2. The CDR3 has 17 amino acids. Per the germline V gene, CDR1 is SNHLY and CDR2 is FYNNEI. After removal of 7 bases from V and 0 bases from J, the junction contained 12 bases not matched to a gene. The CDR3 sequence is CASKGPVAGGYSYEQYF. The CDR3 nucleotides are TGTGCCAGCAAGGGCCCGGTAGCGGGGGGATACTCCTACGAGCAGTACTTC. Full variable domain (rest looked up from reference TRBV2 and TRBJ2-7): EPEVTQTPSHQVTQMGQEVILRCVPISNHLYFYWYRQILGQKVEFLVSFYNNEISEKSEIFDDQFSVERPDGSNFTLKIRSTKLEDSAMYFCASKGPVAGGYSYEQYFGPGTRLTVT.

This clone was counted once. CDR3 DNA sequence: TGTGCCAGCGGAAGACTCCAGAGAGAGACTGAAGCTTTCTTT. Amino acid sequence: CASGRLQRETEAFF. V usage is TRBV28 and J usage is TRBJ1-1; the D is unclear. The CDR3 has 14 residues. The ends were cut back, 8 bases at V and 5 bases at J, with 18 bases in the middle. Germline CDR1 is MDHEN and CDR2 is SYDVKM.

This clone is a singleton in its sample. CDR3 nucleotides: TGTGCCAGCAGCTATCGACAGGGAAAAGCGAACACCGGGGAGCTGTTTTTT. Residues: CASSYRQGKANTGELFF. This chain links TRBV7-9 with TRBJ2-2; TRBD1 agrees at 7 bases. Germline loops: CDR1 SEHNR, CDR2 FQNEAQ (reference sequence). Losses at the gene ends were 4 bases for V and 0 bases for J; bases not matched to a gene: 8. This CDR3 contains 17 residues.

The genes are TRBV7-3 and TRBJ2-2, with D possibly TRBD2 on 6 matching bases. Trimming removed 1 base at V and 6 bases at J, with 12 bases between. The germline V gene has CDR1 SGHTA and CDR2 FQGTGA. CDR3 length equals 15 residues. The CDR3 DNA sequence: TGTGCCAGCAGCTTAAGAACGGGGGAAGCCGGGGAGCTGTTTTTT. Residues: CASSLRTGEAGELFF.

The rearrangement uses TRBV5-4 and TRBJ1-3; D gene ambiguous. Germline CDR1 SGHNT, CDR2 YYREEE (reference sequence). This CDR3 has 16 residues. Trimming pared 0 bases from V and 0 bases from J, leaving 10 bases between. The CDR3 sequence: CASSLVGHFSGNTIYF. Here the CDR3 DNA reads TGTGCCAGCAGCTTGGTCGGTCACTTCTCTGGAAACACCATATATTTT.

This clone was counted once. The chain uses TRBV2 and TRBJ1-1, with D perhaps matching TRBD1 (6 bases). With 8 bases removed from V and 7 bases from J, the gap between germline ends came to 14 bases. The CDR3 contains 12 residues. Looked up from germline, CDR1 is SNHLY and CDR2 is FYNNEI. Written as DNA, the CDR3 is TGTGCCAGCCTCGATAAGACAGGTGAAGCTTTCTTT. This sequence encodes CASLDKTGEAFF.

The V call is TRBV7-6, the J call TRBJ2-3; TRBD2 agrees at 9 bases. The CDR3 runs 16 residues. In germline, CDR1 is SGHVS, CDR2 FNYEAQ. J lost 4 bases, V lost 7 bases, and 12 bases had no gene match. CDR3 sequence (DNA): TGTGCCAGCACCCCTGGGCCTAGCGGGGTCGCAGATACGCAGTATTTT. This encodes CASTPGPSGVADTQYF.

The CDR3 loop reads CASSKKGLAGEETQYF. CDR3 DNA: TGTGCCAGCAGCAAAAAGGGGCTAGCGGGGGAAGAGACCCAGTACTTC. The chain has TRBV21-1 and TRBJ2-5; the DNA was not used to check the table's D call, TRBD2. TRBV21-1 is annotated as a pseudogene. CDR3 size: 16 residues.

The chain couples TRBV5-1 to TRBJ2-7; perhaps TRBD1 as D (6 bases). Trimming took off 0 bases at V and 6 bases at J, with 13 bases between the two ends. Germline V gives CDR1 SGHRS, CDR2 YFSETQ. This CDR3 contains 14 residues. CDR3 loop: CASSLVQGRSEQYF. The DNA for the CDR3 is TGCGCCAGCAGCTTGGTTCAGGGGAGAAGCGAGCAGTACTTC.

The chain uses TRBV9 and TRBJ2-1; 9 bases line up with TRBD2. This CDR3 spans 16 amino acids. The germline CDR1 and CDR2 sequences are SGDLS and YYNGEE. Unmatched junction bases numbered 4, after V lost 3 bases and J lost 0 bases. In DNA form, the CDR3 reads TGTGCCAGCAGCGGCAGCGGGAGGAGCTCCTACAATGAGCAGTTCTTC. Its translation: CASSGSGRSSYNEQFF.

Concerning this clone itself: The sample carries other DNA sequences with the same CDR3. This chain connects TRBV7-3 to TRBJ1-1; the D is unclear. Per the germline V gene, CDR1 is SGHTA and CDR2 is FQGTGA. The CDR3 is made up of 13 amino acids. V was clipped by 4 bases and J by 4 bases, with 10 bases between them. CDR3 coding DNA: TGTGCCAGCAGCTCAAGGGAGGGCACTGAAGCTTTCTTT. Its protein is CASSSREGTEAFF.

The chain combines TRBV5-1 with TRBJ2-3; maybe TRBD1 (6 bases). Trimming stripped 4 bases from V and 6 bases from J, with 18 bases between. Looked up from germline, CDR1 is SGHRS and CDR2 is YFSETQ. The CDR3 contains 15 residues. CDR3 residues: CASSAGVILMDTQYF. In nucleotides, the CDR3 is TGCGCCAGCAGCGCAGGGGTAATACTCATGGATACGCAGTATTTT.